This record concerns one T cell receptor (beta chain) sequence. The data were produced by immunoSEQ multiplex PCR, yet TCRdb's version contains in-frame clones alone and is incomplete. This table has some 150,000 clones, approximately 91% appearing once. The sample comes from a study of control samples from healthy donors and cancer patients. V shed 1 base and J 3 bases; nucleotides not matched to a gene: 0. Per germline, CDR1 SGHNT and CDR2 YYREEE (reference sequence). The CDR3 extends over 13 amino acids. Sequencing was performed on blood. The receptor comes from a man aged 30-40 years in good health. The V call is TRBV5-4, the J call TRBJ1-1; 7 bases are shared with TRBD1. The CDR3 DNA reads TGTGCCAGCAGCTTGCAGGGGGACACTGAAGCTTTCTTT. Translated: CASSLQGDTEAFF.